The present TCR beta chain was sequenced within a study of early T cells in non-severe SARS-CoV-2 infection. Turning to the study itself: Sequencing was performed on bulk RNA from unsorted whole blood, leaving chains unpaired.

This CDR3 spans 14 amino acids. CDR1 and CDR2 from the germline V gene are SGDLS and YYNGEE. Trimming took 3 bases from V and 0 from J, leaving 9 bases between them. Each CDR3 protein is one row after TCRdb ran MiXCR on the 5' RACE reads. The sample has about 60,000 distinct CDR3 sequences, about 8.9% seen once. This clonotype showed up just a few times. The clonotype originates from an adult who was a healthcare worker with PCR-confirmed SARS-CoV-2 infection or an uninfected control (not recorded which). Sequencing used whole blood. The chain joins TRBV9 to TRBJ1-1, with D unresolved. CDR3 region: CASSGIRMNTEAFF. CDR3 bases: TGTGCCAGCAGCGGGATCAGGATGAACACTGAAGCTTTCTTT.